A single sample gave rise to the 9 T cell receptor beta chains below, sequenced in a study of blood T cell repertoires in COVID-19. Sequenced by immunoSEQ multiplex PCR; TCRdb stores in-frame clones only, minus some. The sample lists some 530,000 clones; about 85% were seen once. The specimen was PBMCs or T cells enriched from blood (not recorded which). The receptor source for this set is a woman aged 55 to 70 who had recovered from COVID-19.

V gene TRBV6-5 combines with J gene TRBJ1-2; 8 nucleotides match TRBD1. The V and J ends lost 4 bases and 5 bases, in that order; junction bases with no gene match: 9. There are 15 residues in the CDR3. Germline loops: CDR1 MNHEY, CDR2 SVGAGI. CDR3 bases: TGTGCCAGCAGTTCCGCCCAGGGGGCACGGTATGGCTACACCTTC. It specifies CASSSAQGARYGYTF.

The chain joins TRBV6-1 to TRBJ2-1; unclear D gene. Per germline, CDR1 MNHNS and CDR2 SASEGT. CDR3 length equals 14 residues. The V gene lost 3 bases and the J gene lost 4 bases, with 10 bases spanning the gap. The DNA of the CDR3 is TGTGCCAGCAGTGATATTGACGGGTACAATGAGCAGTTCTTC. Amino acid sequence: CASSDIDGYNEQFF.

V and J are TRBV2 and TRBJ1-2, with D perhaps matching TRBD1 (6 bases). This CDR3 has 13 residues. Germline CDR1 is SNHLY and CDR2 is FYNNEI. V lost 6 bases to trimming and J lost 8 bases, with 16 bases between them. CDR3 sequence reads: CASRRTVLGGYTF. CDR3 bases: TGTGCCAGCAGGAGGACAGTCTTGGGCGGCTACACCTTC.

This clone showed up just once. This chain links TRBV18 with TRBJ2-1; D unresolved. V lost 2 bases to trimming and J lost 6 bases, with 11 bases between them. The CDR3 covers 14 residues. Germline assignment: CDR1 KGHSH and CDR2 LQKENI. The CDR3 DNA reads TGTGCCAGCTCACCAGGCCAGCGACCCAATGAGCAGTTCTTC. This encodes CASSPGQRPNEQFF.

This clone was seen a single time. This chain joins TRBV20-1 and TRBJ2-3; D gene unclear. CDR1 is DFQATT, CDR2 SNEGSKA, per germline (reference sequence). Trimming shortened V by 6 bases and J by 6 bases, and 10 bases separated the two germline ends. The CDR3 consists of 11 residues. Written as DNA, the CDR3 is TGCAGTGCCGATATCGGGGATACGCAGTATTTT. Translating it yields CSADIGDTQYF.

In DNA form, the CDR3 reads TGCAGTGCTAGGAGGGGGGAGACCCAGTACTTC. Encoded protein: CSARRGETQYF. V is TRBV20-1 and J is TRBJ2-5; weak D call: TRBD1 (6 bases). The CDR3 runs to 11 residues. The V gene's germline CDR1 is DFQATT and CDR2 SNEGSKA (reference sequence). Deletions cut 3 bases from V and 5 bases from J, with 7 bases between.

V is TRBV5-1 and J is TRBJ2-4; D remains ambiguous. V lost 0 bases to trimming and J lost 5 bases, with 6 bases between them. In germline, CDR1 is SGHRS, CDR2 YFSETQ. This CDR3 has 13 residues. The CDR3 DNA follows: TGCGCCAGCAGCTTGGGGGCCCAAAACATTCAGTACTTC. Its translation is CASSLGAQNIQYF.

V is TRBV10-2 and J is TRBJ2-3; perhaps TRBD2 as D (6 bases). Trimming shortened V by 2 bases and J by 3 bases, and 21 bases separated the two germline ends. The CDR3 runs 18 residues. From germline, CDR1 is WSHSY and CDR2 SAAADI. Here the CDR3 reads CASSEPLGRILKTDTQYF. The CDR3 coding sequence is TGCGCCAGCAGTGAGCCCTTGGGGAGGATTCTAAAAACAGATACGCAGTATTTT.

Regarding this clone: Other DNA sequences in this sample translate to the same CDR3. The rearrangement uses TRBV5-1 and TRBJ1-1; 8 bases align to TRBD1. This CDR3 comprises 14 residues. Germline CDR1 and CDR2: SGHRS and YFSETQ. Trimming took 3 bases from V and 1 from J; bases not matched to a gene: 2. CDR3 loop: CASSYGQGNTEAFF. CDR3 in DNA: TGCGCCAGCAGCTACGGACAGGGGAACACTGAAGCTTTCTTT.